One sample yielded the 7 T cell receptor beta chains listed below, sequenced in a study of blood T cell repertoires in COVID-19. TCRdb keeps only in-frame clones here, not all; method: immunoSEQ multiplex PCR. The data hold 90,000 to 150,000 clones, with approximately 87% observed a single time. The sample was peripheral blood. The receptors stem from a woman in her forties or fifties with acute or convalescent COVID-19.

This chain uses TRBV12-5 with TRBJ1-2, with D possibly being TRBD1 (5 bases). V was pared by 3 bases and J by 11 bases, with 16 bases between. Germline V gene data show CDR1 as LGHNT and CDR2 as FRNRAP. This CDR3 has 13 amino acids. CDR3 protein: CASGLGHSLIYTF. The CDR3 DNA reads as TGTGCTAGTGGTTTAGGACATAGCCTTATTTACACCTTC.

This chain uses TRBV5-4 with TRBJ1-1; weak D call: TRBD1 (5 bases). This CDR3 has 13 residues. Deletions cut 4 bases from V and 0 bases from J, with 7 bases between. CDR1 and CDR2 from the germline V gene are SGHNT and YYREEE (reference sequence). CDR3 bases: TGTGCCAGCAGCGTGACAGTGAACACTGAAGCTTTCTTT. Protein product: CASSVTVNTEAFF.

This clone was seen once. CDR3 nucleotide sequence: TGTGCCAGCAGCGCAGGGGACTACTCCTACGAGCAGTACTTC. Its translation: CASSAGDYSYEQYF. The chain recombines TRBV9 with TRBJ2-7; TRBD2 might be the D (7 bases). The CDR3 extends over 14 amino acids. V was cut by 3 bases and J by 0 bases, with 10 bases left in between. The germline V gene encodes CDR1 SGDLS and CDR2 YYNGEE.

This sequence joins TRBV11-2 and TRBJ2-1; 13 nucleotides match TRBD2. V was clipped by 5 bases and J by 7 bases; unmatched bases: 5. In germline, CDR1 is SGHAT, CDR2 FQNNGV. This CDR3 spans 15 amino acids. DNA of the CDR3: TGTGCCAGCAGCCTGACTAGCGGGAGGTGGAATGAGCAGTTCTTC. The encoded protein is CASSLTSGRWNEQFF.

The chain couples TRBV3-1 (or the pseudogene TRBV3-2) to TRBJ1-2; D may be TRBD1 (6 bases). The CDR3 length is 13 residues. V shed 4 bases and J shed 8 bases, with 14 bases lying between them. The germline V gene encodes CDR1 LGHDT and CDR2 YNNKEL (reference sequence). DNA for the CDR3: TGTGCCAGCAGCCCGAGGACAGATCAGGGCTACACCTTC. Translating it yields CASSPRTDQGYTF.

This chain uses TRBV2 with TRBJ1-6; D remains ambiguous. This CDR3 region has 12 residues. CDR1 SNHLY and CDR2 FYNNEI come from the germline V gene. V was pared by 6 bases and J by 7 bases, with 7 bases between. This CDR3 is CASRTENSPLHF. The CDR3, as DNA: TGTGCCAGCAGGACGGAGAATTCACCCCTCCACTTT.

This clone occurred a few times. The chain employs TRBV6-5 and TRBJ2-7, with TRBD2 matching over 8 bases. Germline CDR1 and CDR2: MNHEY and SVGAGI. Trimming took 2 bases from V and 4 from J; bases not matched to a gene: 4. This CDR3 is built from 14 residues. CDR3 residues: CASSYGSGRYEQYF. The DNA of the CDR3 is TGTGCCAGCAGTTACGGGAGCGGGAGATACGAGCAGTACTTC.